This TCR beta chain appears in the sequencing data of a study of blood T cell repertoires in COVID-19. About the research overall: Samples came from the United States, Italy and Spain, spanning acute and convalescent COVID-19. Sample material is recorded as cDNA or gDNA derived from T cells, B-cell-depleted T cells, or PBMCs.

Study processing details: It was from reference gene primer amplification that nucleated cell counts were estimated. Profiling relied on immunoSEQ multiplex PCR, and the TCRdb table lists in-frame clones only, not all of them. From that table come the V and J calls and clone size; the DNA was used to work out D and trimming. The sample holds approximately 200,000 clones, around nine tenths seen once. Trimming cost V 7 bases and J 0 bases, with 16 bases left between them. This CDR3 comprises 15 residues. Germline values: CDR1 SNHLY, CDR2 FYNNEI. This clonotype was sampled from a woman in her fifties or sixties with acute or convalescent COVID-19. Sequenced input: peripheral blood. The chain has TRBV2 and TRBJ2-7; D is possibly TRBD2 (6 bases). Written as DNA, the CDR3 is TGTGCCAGCATTCTAGGGAGGATCCCCTCCTACGAGCAGTACTTC. Its translation is CASILGRIPSYEQYF.